This TCR beta chain was identified during a study of blood T cells in healthy people across ages (dated by TCRdb to between 2014 and 2017). Describing the broader study: In model experiments, roughly one uniquely barcoded TCR beta cDNA molecule per two T cells was captured by template switching. The study measured age-related changes in TCR beta repertoire diversity using deep sequencing normalized with unique cDNA molecular identifiers. The donors were split into four age groups: young (average 16 years), middle-aged (nearly 40), aged (over 55) and long-lived (approximately 80). To avoid experimental bias, donors of different ages were spread randomly across the sequencing lanes. Two additional independent replicas of 1 million unique cDNA reads from the same blood draw were analyzed for two donors (one aged 18 to 30 and one aged 80 or older). What the research found in general, with its limitations: Estimates of total diversity from one million sequenced T cells were regarded as lower bounds and underestimates. Compared with the aged group, the long-lived group had more naive CD4+ T cells, fewer expanded clones and increased TCR diversity, suggesting age selection. Because donor CMV infection status was unknown, age-related changes in expanded clonotypes were potentially confounded. There was a strong correlation between observed TCR beta diversity and the percentage of naive T cells measured by flow cytometry. Since profiling was done on bulk unsorted PBMCs, naive and antigen-experienced compartments could not be conclusively compared. As age increased, observed TCR beta diversity per million T cells dropped in a roughly linear way, and a significant reduction was already evident by age about 40.

Including the terminal cysteine and phenylalanine, the CDR3 comprises 15 residues. Kept here is only the CDR3 DNA, which spans 45 bases and is read in frame from base 1. From the germline V gene (reference sequence), CDR1 is DFQATT and CDR2 is SNEGSKA. Here V drops 3 bases and J drops 9 bases, and the junction holds 14 bases not matched to any gene. Libraries were built with 5' RACE. TCRdb names Illumina HiSeq 2500 as the instrument used. The second PCR ran for about 7 to 11 cycles and used a J-beta primer mix along with a sample-barcoded 5' primer. A template-switch 5' adaptor carrying 12 random nucleotides introduced a unique molecular identifier onto each TCR beta cDNA molecule. Each sample yielded at least 2.5 million CDR3-containing paired-end reads. First-strand cDNA was synthesized from all RNA with the Mint cDNA synthesis kit, primed by a TRBC-specific oligonucleotide. Following uracil-DNA glycosylase treatment, all cDNA underwent a first 18-cycle PCR with the universal primers M1SS and BC2_uni_R. The authors' analysis ran thus. For normalization, 1 million high-quality reads were randomly selected from each sample, with every read carrying a distinct molecular identifier. Instead of being binned into consensus sequences, reads with shared molecular identifiers were discarded. CDR3 identification, clonotype clustering and error correction used MiTCR with a Q25 quality threshold and the strictest error-elimination algorithm. A nonparametric unseen species model with Euler transformation was used to estimate a lower bound on total TCR beta diversity. The raw public reads went through TCRdb reprocessing: fastp at Q25, MiXCR clone calling, in-frame beta chains kept. Rows are combined by CDR3 protein, so each entry shows the most common genes and DNA. TCRdb, rather than the study authors, made the V and J calls. The sample table contains about 700,000 distinct CDR3 sequences; only one count was recorded for about 34% of them. The ten largest clones take up about 16% of the sample.

The roughly 39 donors, aged roughly 6 to 95 years, were systemically healthy Caucasian individuals from Russia. Roughly 11 milliliters of peripheral blood were drawn from each donor into EDTA-treated Vacutainer tubes. Ficoll-Paque density-gradient centrifugation was used to isolate PBMCs, with at least 7 million per sample. Total RNA, at least 5 micrograms per sample, was extracted from PBMCs with Trizol reagent. Naive CD45RAhigh/CD27high T cell percentages were measured by flow cytometry on a PBMC aliquot from every donor. A note on this clonotype: Its target antigen remains unknown. Per-nucleotide qualities are absent, and no much larger clonotype sits a single base away.

This clonotype was sampled from a woman of 80 years or more in good health. Donor details come from another sample of the same person, matched by shared clones. The V gene is TRBV20-1 and the J gene is TRBJ2-1; 7 junctional bases match TRBD2. The sequencing sample was made of blood. The CDR3 protein is CSARGGSITLSEQFF. Here is the DNA: TGCAGTGCTAGGGGAGGGTCTATCACCTTGAGTGAGCAGTTCTTC.